The 21 T cell receptor beta chains below all came from one sample that was sequenced in a study of cytomegalovirus exposure and HLA in healthy donors. This PCR relied on a set of 60 Vbeta primers and 13 Jbeta primers. Assay: immunoSEQ multiplex PCR; the TCRdb copy retains only in-frame clones and omits some. The sample contains 100,000 to 150,000 clones, roughly 79% of which appear only once. The sequencing input was PBMCs. Every receptor here comes from a woman in her late teens or twenties in good health and CMV-seronegative.

The genes are TRBV29-1 and TRBJ1-1; TRBD1 might be the D (5 bases). CDR1 is SQVTM and CDR2 is ANQGSEA in the germline V gene. CDR3 length: 15 residues. The V end was cut by 4 bases, the J end by 10 bases, with 25 bases between. The CDR3 sequence: CSVAAVGEGSPVAFF. The CDR3 DNA follows: TGCAGCGTTGCTGCGGTAGGGGAAGGCTCCCCCGTAGCTTTCTTT.

J is TRBJ2-2 and V is TRBV9; TRBD2 aligns across 7 bases. V was pared by 2 bases and J by 4 bases, with 5 bases of the junction left unmatched. Germline CDR1 is SGDLS and CDR2 is YYNGEE. This CDR3 is built from 15 residues. CDR3: CASSVAGEGTGELFF. The CDR3 DNA is TGTGCCAGCAGCGTTGCGGGAGAAGGCACCGGGGAGCTGTTTTTT.

This chain uses TRBV5-1 with TRBJ2-1, with D possibly being TRBD2 (5 bases). The CDR3 runs 15 residues. Germline loops: CDR1 SGHRS, CDR2 YFSETQ. Trimming removed 4 bases at V and 7 bases at J, with 18 bases between. DNA for the CDR3: TGCGCCAGCAGCCCATCCACCGGAGAGGGTAATGAGCAGTTCTTC. Protein sequence: CASSPSTGEGNEQFF.

DNA of the CDR3: TGTGCCAGCAGTGAACAGGGACAGGAGGGGGAAAAACTGTTTTTT. It yields the protein CASSEQGQEGEKLFF. The rearrangement links TRBV2 to TRBJ1-4, with 8 bases matching TRBD1. The V gene end was trimmed by 2 bases and the J gene end by 8 bases; junction bases not matched to a gene: 7. The length of the CDR3 is 15 residues. From germline, CDR1 is SNHLY and CDR2 FYNNEI.

The rearrangement uses TRBV29-1 and TRBJ2-7, with a possible D match to TRBD2 (6 bases). Germline CDR1 and CDR2: SQVTM and ANQGSEA. This CDR3 is built from 13 residues. V lost 5 bases, J lost 4 bases, and 15 bases lay in between. DNA for the CDR3: TGCAGCGTTTCCCAGGGAGGAGGATACGAGCAGTACTTC. It specifies CSVSQGGGYEQYF.

The chain couples TRBV5-1 to TRBJ1-2; D is unresolved. V was pared by 0 bases and J by 0 bases, with 9 bases between. Germline V lookup: CDR1 SGHRS, CDR2 YFSETQ. This CDR3 comprises 15 residues. The CDR3 sequence: CASSLGTVPNYGYTF. The CDR3 bases are TGCGCCAGCAGCTTGGGGACTGTCCCTAACTATGGCTACACCTTC.

This chain connects TRBV27 to TRBJ2-5; weak D call: TRBD2 (6 bases). Trimming removed 6 bases from V and 4 bases from J, with 12 bases in between. The germline V gene encodes CDR1 MNHEY and CDR2 SMNVEV (reference sequence). The CDR3 is made up of 13 amino acids. The CDR3 reads CASSMGLLETQYF. DNA of the CDR3: TGTGCCAGCAGCATGGGACTCTTAGAGACCCAGTACTTC.

The table lists this clone with a count of one. This chain joins TRBV29-1 and TRBJ2-1, with 7 bases that match TRBD2. This CDR3 has 16 residues. With 7 bases clipped from V and 5 bases from J, the junction kept 17 bases outside the gene matches. Per germline, CDR1 SQVTM and CDR2 ANQGSEA. The CDR3 loop reads CSAGRYSLAENNEQFF. DNA for the CDR3: TGCAGCGCCGGGCGGTATAGCCTAGCGGAAAACAATGAGCAGTTCTTC.

The chain recombines TRBV2 with TRBJ2-1, with 7 bases that match TRBD2. The CDR3 sequence is 15 residues long. With 5 bases clipped from V and 5 bases from J, the junction kept 9 bases outside the gene matches. Germline CDR1 SNHLY, CDR2 FYNNEI. The CDR3 DNA sequence: TGTGCCAGCAGTCTTGATAGCGGGCGCGACAATGAGCAGTTCTTC. Encoded protein: CASSLDSGRDNEQFF.

The chain recombines TRBV2 with TRBJ1-2, with D perhaps matching TRBD1 (6 bases). Germline lookup yields CDR1 SNHLY and CDR2 FYNNEI. This CDR3 has 14 amino acids. Deletions cut 8 bases from V and 4 bases from J, with 17 bases between. The CDR3 DNA follows: TGTGCCAGCCTGACAGGCCGGCGTAGCTATGGCTACACCTTC. It yields the protein CASLTGRRSYGYTF. Filled out from reference TRBV2 and TRBJ1-2, the complete variable domain reads EPEVTQTPSHQVTQMGQEVILRCVPISNHLYFYWYRQILGQKVEFLVSFYNNEISEKSEIFDDQFSVERPDGSNFTLKIRSTKLEDSAMYFCASLTGRRSYGYTFGSGTRLTVV.

The chain uses TRBV27 and TRBJ2-1; 8 nucleotides align to TRBD2. The J segment lost 7 bases and the V segment lost 5 bases, leaving 7 bases of the junction unmatched. Germline V CDR1 and CDR2: MNHEY, SMNVEV (reference sequence). CDR3 length equals 14 residues. The CDR3 coding sequence is TGTGCCAGCAGTCCCGGACTAGCAGGTAATGAGCAGTTCTTC. This gives the protein CASSPGLAGNEQFF.

This chain joins TRBV4-2 and TRBJ2-3, with TRBD2 matching 8 bases. Trimming at V came to 4 bases and at J to 2 bases, leaving 5 bases not matched to a gene. This CDR3 spans 15 amino acids. Germline values: CDR1 LGHNA, CDR2 YNFKEQ. This CDR3 reads CASSRGAGATDTQYF. As DNA, the CDR3 is TGTGCCAGCAGCCGGGGAGCGGGAGCCACAGATACGCAGTATTTT.

V gene TRBV19 combines with J gene TRBJ2-5; 11 nucleotides match TRBD2. Trimming at V came to 4 bases and at J to 5 bases, leaving 6 bases not matched to a gene. Germline CDR1 and CDR2: LNHDA and SQIVND (reference sequence). The CDR3 has 15 residues. CDR3 sequence: CASSKRVAGGETQYF. The CDR3 DNA reads as TGTGCCAGTAGTAAGAGGGTAGCGGGAGGGGAGACCCAGTACTTC.

J is TRBJ2-2 and V is TRBV30; D might be TRBD2 (5 bases). Trimming pared 4 bases from V and 4 bases from J, leaving 13 bases between. Germline CDR1 and CDR2: GTSNPN and SVGIG (reference sequence). CDR3 length: 14 residues. The CDR3 nucleotides read TGTGCCTGGATGGGCGGGCCCATCACCGGGGAGCTGTTTTTT. Its translation is CAWMGGPITGELFF.

This sequence joins TRBV5-1 and TRBJ1-1; no clear D gene. Per the germline V gene, CDR1 is SGHRS and CDR2 is YFSETQ. The CDR3 spans 13 residues. The ends were cut back, 4 bases at V and 4 bases at J, with 11 bases in the middle. CDR3 protein: CASSIGRGTEAFF. The CDR3 nucleotides read TGCGCCAGCAGCATAGGCCGCGGCACTGAAGCTTTCTTT.

The V and J genes are TRBV7-9 and TRBJ1-1; the D is unclear. Trimming shortened V by 7 bases and J by 3 bases, and 15 bases separated the two germline ends. Germline V gene sequence: CDR1 SEHNR, CDR2 FQNEAQ (reference sequence). The CDR3 length is 14 residues. The chain's CDR3 is CASMLSPVDTEAFF. The CDR3 DNA reads TGTGCCAGCATGCTTTCCCCGGTGGACACTGAAGCTTTCTTT.

This chain links TRBV5-1 with TRBJ2-1; 10 bases align to TRBD1. Germline CDR1 SGHRS, CDR2 YFSETQ. This CDR3 contains 17 residues. Losses at the gene ends were 0 bases for V and 15 bases for J; bases not matched to a gene: 18. The CDR3 nucleotides are TGCGCCAGCAGCTTGGACCCCGCGGACAGGGGGGGAGGGAGGGCGTTCTTC. It translates to CASSLDPADRGGGRAFF.

The chain joins TRBV30 to TRBJ2-5; a possible D gene is TRBD2 (6 bases). The germline gives CDR1 GTSNPN, CDR2 SVGIG (reference sequence). The CDR3 has 15 residues. The germline V and J ends were trimmed by 0 bases and 4 bases, with 15 bases remaining between them. The CDR3 bases are TGTGCCTGGAGTGTATTTGGAGGGGCCCGAGAGACCCAGTACTTC. It specifies CAWSVFGGARETQYF. Filled out from reference TRBV30 and TRBJ2-5, the complete variable domain reads SQTIHQWPATLVQPVGSPLSLECTVEGTSNPNLYWYRQAAGRGLQLLFYSVGIGQISSEVPQNLSASRPQDRQFILSSKKLLLSDSGFYLCAWSVFGGARETQYFGPGTRLLVL.

The chain employs TRBV14 and TRBJ1-1; 7 bases align to TRBD1. Germline CDR1 is SGHDN and CDR2 is FVKESK. Germline trimming cut 4 bases from V and 3 bases from J; bases unmatched to any gene: 8. This CDR3 comprises 15 residues. In DNA, the CDR3 is TGTGCCAGCAGCCCATGGACAGGAGTAGACACTGAAGCTTTCTTT. Encoded protein: CASSPWTGVDTEAFF. The full variable domain, in which reference TRBV14 and TRBJ1-1 provide the parts outside the CDR3, is EAGVTQFPSHSVIEKGQTVTLRCDPISGHDNLYWYRRVMGKEIKFLLHFVKESKQDESGMPNNRFLAERTGGTYSTLKVQPAELEDSGVYFCASSPWTGVDTEAFFGQGTRLTVV.

The chain couples TRBV6-1 to TRBJ2-7; 10 nucleotides match TRBD1. The CDR3 extends over 15 amino acids. Per the germline V gene, CDR1 is MNHNS and CDR2 is SASEGT. With V trimmed by 4 bases and J by 0 bases, 3 bases remained unmatched. CDR3 bases: TGTGCCAGCAGTGGCAGGACAGGGGGCTCCTACGAGCAGTACTTC. Protein sequence: CASSGRTGGSYEQYF.

V is TRBV5-4 and J is TRBJ2-1; 14 bases line up with TRBD2. The CDR3 sequence is 15 residues long. The V gene end was trimmed by 4 bases and the J gene end by 8 bases; junction bases not matched to a gene: 5. Germline V gives CDR1 SGHNT, CDR2 YYREEE (reference sequence). The CDR3 spells CASSPGTSGSDEQFF. The CDR3 DNA is TGTGCCAGCAGCCCCGGGACTAGCGGGAGCGATGAGCAGTTCTTC. Complete variable domain (other parts from reference TRBV5-4 and TRBJ2-1): ETGVTQSPTHLIKTRGQQVTLRCSSQSGHNTVSWYQQALGQGPQFIFQYYREEENGRGNFPPRFSGLQFPNYSSELNVNALELDDSALYLCASSPGTSGSDEQFFGPGTRLTVL.